Presented here are 23 T cell receptor beta chains from one specimen sequenced in a study of cytomegalovirus exposure and HLA in healthy donors. PCR primers comprised 60 Vbeta and 13 Jbeta primers. The table came from immunoSEQ multiplex PCR; TCRdb's copy has only in-frame clones and leaves some out. The sample yields about 110,000 clones, 65% to 75% seen once. Sequencing was done on a sample of PBMCs. Receptors were obtained from a female donor in good health and CMV-seronegative.

Only one count was recorded for this clone. The chain links TRBV18 to TRBJ1-2; D unresolved. The CDR3 spans 14 residues. Trimming took 0 bases from V and 4 from J, leaving 9 bases between them. CDR1 and CDR2 from the germline V gene are KGHSH and LQKENI. Here the CDR3 reads CASSPPLNFYGYTF. CDR3 coding DNA: TGTGCCAGCTCACCACCGCTAAACTTCTATGGCTACACCTTC.

CDR3 in DNA: TGTGCCAGCAGTTACTCGGGGGGGAACGAGCAGTACTTC. Translated, it gives CASSYSGGNEQYF. J is TRBJ2-7 and V is TRBV6-5, with 7 bases lining up with TRBD2. The ends lost 0 bases at V and 5 bases at J; junction bases unmatched: 1. The CDR3 sequence is 13 residues long. CDR1 and CDR2 from the germline V gene are MNHEY and SVGAGI.

In this sample, this clone turned up a few times. The chain couples TRBV2 to TRBJ1-6, with 8 positions matching TRBD1. V gave up 10 bases and J gave up 9 bases; unmatched junction bases: 8. CDR1 and CDR2 from the germline V gene are SNHLY and FYNNEI. The CDR3 spans 13 residues. CDR3 bases: TGTGCCAAAGGACAGGGAGCAGGTTCACCCCTCCACTTT. This translates into CAKGQGAGSPLHF. The entire variable domain, with the rest obtained from reference TRBV2 and TRBJ1-6, is as follows: EPEVTQTPSHQVTQMGQEVILRCVPISNHLYFYWYRQILGQKVEFLVSFYNNEISEKSEIFDDQFSVERPDGSNFTLKIRSTKLEDSAMYFCAKGQGAGSPLHFGNGTRLTVT.

This clone turned up a few times. The V call is TRBV5-4, the J call TRBJ2-5, with D unresolved. CDR3 size: 13 residues. Trimming pared 4 bases from V and 4 bases from J, leaving 11 bases between. CDR1 and CDR2 (germline): SGHNT, YYREEE (reference sequence). CDR3 loop: CASSPGSLETQYF. The CDR3 DNA follows: TGTGCCAGCAGCCCCGGGTCCCTAGAGACCCAGTACTTC.

A few counts support this clone. The chain is built from TRBV5-5 and TRBJ1-5; D not resolved. Germline V gives CDR1 SGHKS, CDR2 YYEKEE (reference sequence). The CDR3 has 15 amino acids. V lost 3 bases and J lost 2, with 12 bases in between. This chain's CDR3 is CASSWTGSRNQPQHF. The CDR3 DNA reads as TGTGCCAGCAGCTGGACCGGGAGCCGCAATCAGCCCCAGCATTTT.

This clone occurred many times. The rearrangement joins TRBV30 to TRBJ2-1, with D maybe TRBD2 (6 bases). V lost 3 bases and J lost 9, with 15 bases in between. This CDR3 spans 13 amino acids. The germline gives CDR1 GTSNPN, CDR2 SVGIG (reference sequence). CDR3 region: CAWRRLVTGEQFF. In nucleotides, the CDR3 is TGTGCCTGGAGGAGACTAGTAACGGGTGAGCAGTTCTTC.

This sequence joins TRBV29-1 and TRBJ2-7; 11 nucleotides match TRBD2. Germline CDR1 and CDR2: SQVTM and ANQGSEA. CDR3 length equals 12 residues. Germline trimming cut 6 bases from V and 6 bases from J; bases unmatched to any gene: 4. CDR3 protein: CSVGLAGLEQYF. For the CDR3, the DNA is TGCAGCGTCGGACTAGCGGGTCTCGAGCAGTACTTC.

The chain employs TRBV4-1 and TRBJ1-2, with D perhaps matching TRBD1 (6 bases). The CDR3 loop spans 15 amino acids. Germline loops: CDR1 MGHRA, CDR2 YSYEKL. Deletions cut 4 bases from V and 8 bases from J, with 20 bases between. The CDR3 here is CASSLEGTRRGGYTF. The CDR3 DNA reads TGCGCCAGCAGCCTAGAAGGAACCCGAAGGGGGGGCTACACCTTC.

This sequence joins TRBV5-1 and TRBJ2-5; TRBD1 matches at 8 bases. Germline V lookup: CDR1 SGHRS, CDR2 YFSETQ. V dropped 3 bases and J dropped 1; count of bases not matched to a gene: 5. The CDR3 contains 15 residues. CDR3 sequence reads: CASSSTGGPQETQYF. In DNA form, the CDR3 reads TGCGCCAGCAGCTCAACAGGGGGGCCCCAAGAGACCCAGTACTTC. Full variable domain (rest looked up from reference TRBV5-1 and TRBJ2-5): KAGVTQTPRYLIKTRGQQVTLSCSPISGHRSVSWYQQTPGQGLQFLFEYFSETQRNKGNFPGRFSGRQFSNSRSEMNVSTLELGDSALYLCASSSTGGPQETQYFGPGTRLLVL.

This sequence joins TRBV6-5 and TRBJ2-7; TRBD2 agrees at 8 bases. The J segment lost 7 bases and the V segment lost 6 bases, leaving 11 bases of the junction unmatched. CDR3 length equals 14 residues. Germline lookup yields CDR1 MNHEY and CDR2 SVGAGI. DNA of the CDR3: TGTGCCAGCAGCCCCGGGACTAGGGGAGGAGAGCAGTACTTC. This codes for CASSPGTRGGEQYF.

V is TRBV7-2 and J is TRBJ1-3; the D is unclear. Germline V gives CDR1 SGHTA, CDR2 FQGNSA. The CDR3 is made up of 15 amino acids. V lost 2 bases, J lost 2 bases, and 10 bases lay in between. The CDR3 sequence is CASSLRATTGNTIYF. CDR3 sequence (DNA): TGTGCCAGCAGCTTAAGAGCCACGACTGGAAACACCATATATTTT.

Details on this clone: At the DNA level, this CDR3 is encoded by other sequences in the same sample as well. The chain combines TRBV5-1 with TRBJ2-3, with 12 positions matching TRBD2. Trimming removed 0 bases from V and 4 bases from J; junction bases left unmatched: 0. The V gene's germline CDR1 is SGHRS and CDR2 YFSETQ. The length of the CDR3 is 15 residues. The CDR3 DNA follows: TGCGCCAGCAGCTTGGGACTAGCGGGAGCAGATACGCAGTATTTT. Its translation: CASSLGLAGADTQYF.

This clone was seen a handful of times. The chain couples TRBV29-1 to TRBJ2-7; the D gene is possibly TRBD1 (6 bases). Germline CDR1 and CDR2: SQVTM and ANQGSEA. The V end was cut by 8 bases, the J end by 2 bases, with 10 bases between. This CDR3 contains 11 residues. The CDR3 protein is CSTWTAYEQYF. CDR3 coding DNA: TGCAGCACCTGGACAGCCTACGAGCAGTACTTC.

This clone was picked up many times. This chain connects TRBV10-2 to TRBJ2-6; the match to TRBD1 covers 9 bases. CDR1 is WSHSY and CDR2 is SAAADI in the germline V gene. The V gene end was trimmed by 2 bases and the J gene end by 0 bases; junction bases not matched to a gene: 5. CDR3 length: 18 amino acids. CDR3 sequence (DNA): TGCGCCAGCAGTGAGACAGGACAGGGGTCCTCTGGGGCCAACGTCCTGACTTTC. Its translation is CASSETGQGSSGANVLTF.

The J gene is TRBJ1-4, the V gene TRBV29-1, with D maybe TRBD1 (5 bases). This CDR3 has 14 residues. Germline assignment: CDR1 SQVTM and CDR2 ANQGSEA. V dropped 7 bases and J dropped 8 bases, with 20 bases sitting between them. CDR3 in amino acids: CSGTLPGPGEKLFF. The CDR3 coding sequence is TGCAGCGGCACCTTGCCAGGGCCAGGGGAAAAACTGTTTTTT.

This clone was picked up a small number of times. The junction differs from germline at one of its ends, possibly a read error. This chain joins TRBV7-7 and TRBJ2-2, with D possibly being TRBD1 (5 bases). Germline CDR1 reads SSHAT; CDR2 reads FNYEAQ (reference sequence). This CDR3 contains 14 residues. DNA for the CDR3: TGTGCTAGCAGCTTGGGGCCGAGCACCGGGGAGCTGTTTTTT. It specifies CASSLGPSTGELFF. Full variable domain (missing parts from reference TRBV7-7 and TRBJ2-2): GAGVSQSPRYKVTKRGQDVTLRCDPISSHATLYWYQQALGQGPEFLTYFNYEAQPDKSGLPSDRFSAERPEGSISTLTIQRTEQRDSAMYRCASSLGPSTGELFFGEGSRLTVL.

The V and J genes are TRBV7-3 and TRBJ2-3; tentatively, D is TRBD1 (5 bases). Trimming pared 4 bases from V and 3 bases from J, leaving 14 bases between. Germline V gives CDR1 SGHTA, CDR2 FQGTGA. The CDR3 is 15 residues long. In DNA, the CDR3 is TGTGCCAGCAGCTCCAGAGCAGGGTTAACAGATACGCAGTATTTT. It translates to CASSSRAGLTDTQYF.

This chain links TRBV2 with TRBJ2-7; TRBD2 matches at 13 bases. The J segment lost 6 bases and the V segment lost 9 bases, leaving 5 bases of the junction unmatched. CDR3 length equals 13 residues. Germline CDR1 and CDR2: SNHLY and FYNNEI. The CDR3 sequence is CASTSGRAGEQYF. The CDR3 coding sequence is TGTGCCAGTACTAGCGGGAGGGCAGGCGAGCAGTACTTC.

The V call is TRBV6-5, the J call TRBJ2-3; 9 bases map to TRBD2. Trimming at V came to 6 bases and at J to 4 bases, leaving 8 bases not matched to a gene. CDR3 length: 15 amino acids. CDR1 is MNHEY, CDR2 SVGAGI, per germline. This CDR3 is CASSLSGRGADTQYF. The CDR3 DNA follows: TGTGCCAGCAGCCTTAGCGGGAGAGGGGCAGATACGCAGTATTTT.

This clone was seen more than once but under ten times. V gene TRBV7-8 combines with J gene TRBJ2-7, with D unclear. The germline CDR1 and CDR2 sequences are SGHVS and FQNEAQ. Trimming removed 1 base at V and 3 bases at J, with 7 bases between. This CDR3 spans 13 amino acids. The DNA of the CDR3 is TGTGCCAGCAGCTTAGGGGCTCTCTACGAGCAGTACTTC. This sequence encodes CASSLGALYEQYF.

The CDR3 nucleotides read TGTGCCAGCAGCCCGGACAAACTTAACTATGGCTACACCTTC. This translates into CASSPDKLNYGYTF. This chain joins TRBV5-4 and TRBJ1-2; maybe TRBD1 (5 bases). CDR1 and CDR2 from the germline V gene are SGHNT and YYREEE (reference sequence). Between the trimmed V and J ends, which lost 4 bases and 1 base, there was a span of 11 bases. This CDR3 contains 14 residues.

The chain has TRBV5-1 and TRBJ2-7; 7 bases agree with TRBD1. CDR1 and CDR2 from the germline V gene are SGHRS and YFSETQ. The length of the CDR3 is 14 residues. V was pared by 4 bases and J by 6 bases, with 10 bases of the junction left unmatched. CDR3 sequence (DNA): TGCGCCAGCAGCAAATCAGGGGGTGTCCTCGAGCAGTACTTC. It translates to CASSKSGGVLEQYF.

The CDR3 nucleotides read TGTGCCAGCTCACCACCGAGCGGGAGGCTTTACAATGAGCAGTTCTTC. This encodes CASSPPSGRLYNEQFF. The V call is TRBV18, the J call TRBJ2-1; 9 bases map to TRBD2. This CDR3 spans 16 amino acids. From germline, CDR1 is KGHSH and CDR2 LQKENI. The J segment lost 4 bases and the V segment lost 0 bases, leaving 4 bases of the junction unmatched.